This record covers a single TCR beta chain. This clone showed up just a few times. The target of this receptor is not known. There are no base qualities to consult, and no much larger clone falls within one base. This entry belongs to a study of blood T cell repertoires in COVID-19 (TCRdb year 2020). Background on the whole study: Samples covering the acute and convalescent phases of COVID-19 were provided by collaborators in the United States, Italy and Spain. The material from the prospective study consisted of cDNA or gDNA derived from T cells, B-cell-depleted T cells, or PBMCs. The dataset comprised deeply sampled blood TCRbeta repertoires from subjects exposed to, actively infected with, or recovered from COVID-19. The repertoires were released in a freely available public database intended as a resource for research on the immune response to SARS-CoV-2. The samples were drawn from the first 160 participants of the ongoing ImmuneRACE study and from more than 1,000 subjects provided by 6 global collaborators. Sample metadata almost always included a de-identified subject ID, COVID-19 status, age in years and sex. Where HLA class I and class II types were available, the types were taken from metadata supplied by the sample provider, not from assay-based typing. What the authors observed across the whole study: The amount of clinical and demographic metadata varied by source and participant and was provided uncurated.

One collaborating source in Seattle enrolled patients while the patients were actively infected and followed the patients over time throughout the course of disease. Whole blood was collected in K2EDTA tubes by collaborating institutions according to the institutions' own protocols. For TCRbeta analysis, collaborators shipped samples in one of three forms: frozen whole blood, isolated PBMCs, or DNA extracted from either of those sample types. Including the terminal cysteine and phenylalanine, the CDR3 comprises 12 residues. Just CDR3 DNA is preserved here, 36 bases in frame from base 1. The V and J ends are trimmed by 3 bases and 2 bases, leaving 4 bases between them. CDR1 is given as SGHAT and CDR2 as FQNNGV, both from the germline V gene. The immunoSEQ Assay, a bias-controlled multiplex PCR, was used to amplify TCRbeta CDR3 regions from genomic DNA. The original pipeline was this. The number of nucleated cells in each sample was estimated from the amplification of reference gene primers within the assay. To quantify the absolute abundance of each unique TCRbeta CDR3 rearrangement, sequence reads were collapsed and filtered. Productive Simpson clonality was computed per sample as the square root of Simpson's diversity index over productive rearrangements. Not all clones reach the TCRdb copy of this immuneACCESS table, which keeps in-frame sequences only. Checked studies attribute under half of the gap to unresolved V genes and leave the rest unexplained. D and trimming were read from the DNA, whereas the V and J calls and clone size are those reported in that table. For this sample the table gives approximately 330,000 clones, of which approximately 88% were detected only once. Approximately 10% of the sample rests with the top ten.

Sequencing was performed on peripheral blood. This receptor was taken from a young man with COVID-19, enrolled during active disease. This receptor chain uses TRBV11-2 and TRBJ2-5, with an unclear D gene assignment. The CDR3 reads CASSFQQETQYF. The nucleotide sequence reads TGTGCCAGCAGCTTCCAGCAAGAGACCCAGTACTTC.